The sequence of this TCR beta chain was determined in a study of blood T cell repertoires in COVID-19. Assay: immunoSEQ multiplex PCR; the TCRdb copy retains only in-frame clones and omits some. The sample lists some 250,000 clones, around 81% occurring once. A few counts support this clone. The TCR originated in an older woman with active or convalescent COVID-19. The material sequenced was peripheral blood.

The CDR3 DNA reads TGTGCCAGCAGTGAAGGACTAGCGGGGCTAGAGACCCAGTACTTC. It yields the protein CASSEGLAGLETQYF. The chain joins TRBV25-1 to TRBJ2-5; 12 bases match TRBD2. The CDR3 loop spans 15 amino acids. V lost 2 bases and J lost 4; bases outside the gene matches: 2. Germline V CDR1 and CDR2: MGHDK, SYGVNS.